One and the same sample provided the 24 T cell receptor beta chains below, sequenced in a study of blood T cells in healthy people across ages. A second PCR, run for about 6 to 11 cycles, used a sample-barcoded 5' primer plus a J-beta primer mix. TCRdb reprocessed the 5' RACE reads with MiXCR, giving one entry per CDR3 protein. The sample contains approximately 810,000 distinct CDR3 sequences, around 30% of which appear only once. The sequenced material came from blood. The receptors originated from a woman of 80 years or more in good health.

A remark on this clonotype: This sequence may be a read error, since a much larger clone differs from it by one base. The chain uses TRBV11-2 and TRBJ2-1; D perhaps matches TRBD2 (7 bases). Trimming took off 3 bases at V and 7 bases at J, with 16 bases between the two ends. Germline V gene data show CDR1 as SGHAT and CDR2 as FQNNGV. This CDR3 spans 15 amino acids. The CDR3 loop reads CASSFGEGVSNEQFF. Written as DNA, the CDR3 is TGTGCCAGCAGCTTTGGGGAGGGGGTGAGTAATGAGCAGTTCTTC.

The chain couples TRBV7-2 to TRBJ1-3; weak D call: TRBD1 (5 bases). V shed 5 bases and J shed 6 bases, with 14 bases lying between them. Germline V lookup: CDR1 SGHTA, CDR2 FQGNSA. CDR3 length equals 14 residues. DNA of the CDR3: TGTGCCAGCAGCAACTTCGGGGCGGAAAACACCATATATTTT. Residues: CASSNFGAENTIYF.

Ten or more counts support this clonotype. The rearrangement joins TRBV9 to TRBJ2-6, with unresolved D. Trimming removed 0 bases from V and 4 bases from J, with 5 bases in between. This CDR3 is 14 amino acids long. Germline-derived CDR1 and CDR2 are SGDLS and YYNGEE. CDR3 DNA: TGTGCCAGCAGCGTAGTGGCCGGGGCCAACGTCCTGACTTTC. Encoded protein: CASSVVAGANVLTF. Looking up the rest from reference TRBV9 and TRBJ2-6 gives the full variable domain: DSGVTQTPKHLITATGQRVTLRCSPRSGDLSVYWYQQSLDQGLQFLIQYYNGEERAKGNILERFSAQQFPDLHSELNLSSLELGDSALYFCASSVVAGANVLTFGAGSRLTVL.

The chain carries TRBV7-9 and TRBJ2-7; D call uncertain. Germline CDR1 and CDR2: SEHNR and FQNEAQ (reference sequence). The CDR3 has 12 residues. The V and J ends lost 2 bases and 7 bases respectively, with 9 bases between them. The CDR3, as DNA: TGTGCCAGCAGCTTAATGAGGAATGAGCAGTACTTC. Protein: CASSLMRNEQYF.

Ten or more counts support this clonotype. CDR3 DNA: TGTGCCACACGATCCGGCCCACTAGCGGGGGGCCGGGGAGATACGCAGTATTTT. Protein: CATRSGPLAGGRGDTQYF. The rearrangement joins TRBV6-2 or TRBV6-3 to TRBJ2-3, with TRBD2 matching over 12 bases. J gave up 5 bases and V 10 bases, and 19 bases lay outside the gene matches. This CDR3 has 18 amino acids. Germline V gene lookup returns CDR1 MNHEY and CDR2 SVGEGT.

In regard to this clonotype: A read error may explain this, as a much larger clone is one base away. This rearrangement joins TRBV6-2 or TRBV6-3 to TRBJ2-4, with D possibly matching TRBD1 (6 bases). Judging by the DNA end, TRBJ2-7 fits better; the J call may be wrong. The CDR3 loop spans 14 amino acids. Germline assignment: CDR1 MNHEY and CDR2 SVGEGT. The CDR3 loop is CASIDMLSRGEQYF. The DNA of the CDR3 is TGTGCCAGCATTGACATGTTAAGCAGGGGCGAGCAGTACTTC.

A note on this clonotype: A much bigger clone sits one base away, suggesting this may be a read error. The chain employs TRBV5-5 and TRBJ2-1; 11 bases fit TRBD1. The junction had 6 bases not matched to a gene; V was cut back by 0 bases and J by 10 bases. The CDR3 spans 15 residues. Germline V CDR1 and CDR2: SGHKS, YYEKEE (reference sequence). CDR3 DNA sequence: TGTGCCAGCAGCTTGGGAGGACAGGGGGCGAGGGAGCAGTTCTTC. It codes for CASSLGGQGAREQFF.

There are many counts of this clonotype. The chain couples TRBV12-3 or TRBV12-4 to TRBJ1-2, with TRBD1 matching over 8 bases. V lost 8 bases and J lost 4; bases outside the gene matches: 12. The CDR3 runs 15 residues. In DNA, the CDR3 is TGTGCCAGCGTTCGATTAACGACAGGGGCCTATGGCTACACCTTC. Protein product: CASVRLTTGAYGYTF.

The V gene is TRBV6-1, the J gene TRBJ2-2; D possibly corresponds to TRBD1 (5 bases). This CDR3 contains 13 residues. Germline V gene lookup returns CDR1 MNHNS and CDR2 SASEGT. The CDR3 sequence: CAARDPNTGELFF. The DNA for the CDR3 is TGTGCAGCCAGGGATCCGAACACCGGGGAGCTGTTTTTT.

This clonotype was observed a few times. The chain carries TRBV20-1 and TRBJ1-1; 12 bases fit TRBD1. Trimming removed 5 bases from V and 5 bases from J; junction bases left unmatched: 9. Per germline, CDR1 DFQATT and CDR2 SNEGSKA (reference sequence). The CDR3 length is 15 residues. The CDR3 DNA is TGCAGTGCTGGCAGGGGGACAGGGGGCTGGACTGAAGCTTTCTTT. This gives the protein CSAGRGTGGWTEAFF.

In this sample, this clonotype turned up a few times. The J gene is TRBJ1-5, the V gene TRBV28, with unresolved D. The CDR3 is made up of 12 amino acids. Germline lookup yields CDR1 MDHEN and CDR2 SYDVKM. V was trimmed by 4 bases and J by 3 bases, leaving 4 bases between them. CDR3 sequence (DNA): TGTGCCAGCAGTTGGATCAATCAGCCCCAGCATTTT. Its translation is CASSWINQPQHF.

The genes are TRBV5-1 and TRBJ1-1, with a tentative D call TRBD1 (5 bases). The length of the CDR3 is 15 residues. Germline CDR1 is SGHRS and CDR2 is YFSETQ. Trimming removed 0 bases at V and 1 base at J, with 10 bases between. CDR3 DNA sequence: TGCGCCAGCAGCTTGGACGCCGGGGGGAACACTGAAGCTTTCTTT. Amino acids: CASSLDAGGNTEAFF.

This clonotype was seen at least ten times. CDR3 sequence reads: CASSWQRGQYNEQFF. The CDR3 nucleotides are TGTGCCAGCAGTTGGCAGCGGGGGCAATACAATGAGCAGTTCTTC. The chain combines TRBV12-3 or TRBV12-4 with TRBJ2-1; 8 bases fit TRBD2. V was pared by 4 bases and J by 4 bases, with 6 bases of the junction left unmatched. The CDR3 length is 15 residues.

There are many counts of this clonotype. The CDR3, as DNA: TGTGCCAGCAGGTTGGCGGGCCGGGCTACAGATACGCAGTATTTT. It translates to CASRLAGRATDTQYF. The chain recombines TRBV7-2 with TRBJ2-3; D perhaps matches TRBD2 (5 bases). V dropped 6 bases and J dropped 3 bases, with 16 bases sitting between them. Per the germline V gene, CDR1 is SGHTA and CDR2 is FQGNSA. There are 15 residues in the CDR3. The whole variable domain, remainder taken from reference TRBV7-2 and TRBJ2-3, is GAGVSQSPSNKVTEKGKDVELRCDPISGHTALYWYRQSLGQGLEFLIYFQGNSAPDKSGLPSDRFSAERTGGSVSTLTIQRTQQEDSAVYLCASRLAGRATDTQYFGPGTRLTVL.

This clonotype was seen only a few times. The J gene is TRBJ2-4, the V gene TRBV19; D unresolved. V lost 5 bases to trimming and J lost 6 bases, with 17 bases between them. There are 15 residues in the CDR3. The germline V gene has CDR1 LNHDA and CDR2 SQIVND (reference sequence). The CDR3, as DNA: TGTGCCAGTAGTCTCACCAGACAAGGCGGAAACATTCAGTACTTC. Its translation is CASSLTRQGGNIQYF.

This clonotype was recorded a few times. CDR3 coding DNA: TGTGCCAGCAGCAATCAGGGTAACTACTATGGCTACACCTTC. Translating gives CASSNQGNYYGYTF. The rearrangement links TRBV5-6 to TRBJ1-2, with D tentatively TRBD1 (5 bases). CDR1 and CDR2 from the germline V gene are SGHDT and YYEEEE. This CDR3 contains 14 residues. Between the trimmed V and J ends, which lost 4 bases and 3 bases, there was a span of 13 bases.

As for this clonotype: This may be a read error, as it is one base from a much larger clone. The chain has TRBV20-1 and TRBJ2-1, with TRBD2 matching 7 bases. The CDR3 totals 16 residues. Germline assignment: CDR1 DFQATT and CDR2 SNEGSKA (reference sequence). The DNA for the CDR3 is TGCGGTGCTAGAGAAGAAGCGGGGCTTCCCTACAATGAGCAGTTCTTC. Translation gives CGAREEAGLPYNEQFF.

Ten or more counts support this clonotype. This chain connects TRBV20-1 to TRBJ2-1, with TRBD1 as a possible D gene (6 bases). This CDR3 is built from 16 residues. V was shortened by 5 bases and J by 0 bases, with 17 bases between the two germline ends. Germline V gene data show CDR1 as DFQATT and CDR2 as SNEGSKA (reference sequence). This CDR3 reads CSAWTMSGASYNEQFF. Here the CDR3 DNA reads TGCAGTGCTTGGACAATGTCAGGGGCCTCCTACAATGAGCAGTTCTTC.

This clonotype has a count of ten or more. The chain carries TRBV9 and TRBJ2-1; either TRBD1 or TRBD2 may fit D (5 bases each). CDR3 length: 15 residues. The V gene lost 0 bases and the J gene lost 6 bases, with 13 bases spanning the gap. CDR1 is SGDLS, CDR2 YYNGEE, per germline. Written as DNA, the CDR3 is TGTGCCAGCAGCGTAGATGGTCAGGGACGCAATGAGCAGTTCTTC. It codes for CASSVDGQGRNEQFF.

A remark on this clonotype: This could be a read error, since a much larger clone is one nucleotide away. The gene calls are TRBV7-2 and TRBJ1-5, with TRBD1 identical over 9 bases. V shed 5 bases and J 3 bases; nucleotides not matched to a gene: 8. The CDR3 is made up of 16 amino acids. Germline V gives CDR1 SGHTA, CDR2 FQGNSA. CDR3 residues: CASSPGDRDYNQPQHF. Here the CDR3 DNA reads TGTGCCAGCAGCCCTGGGGACAGGGACTACAATCAGCCCCAGCATTTT.

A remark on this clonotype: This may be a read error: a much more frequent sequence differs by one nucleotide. The CDR3 sequence: CASSQGVTGERFF. DNA for the CDR3: TGTGCCAGCAGCCAAGGGGTCACCGGGGAGCGGTTTTTT. The chain links TRBV7-2 to TRBJ2-2; D is perhaps TRBD1 or TRBD2 (5 bases each). The CDR3 is 13 residues long. From germline, CDR1 is SGHTA and CDR2 FQGNSA. The full variable domain, rest sourced from reference TRBV7-2 and TRBJ2-2, is GAGVSQSPSNKVTEKGKDVELRCDPISGHTALYWYRQSLGQGLEFLIYFQGNSAPDKSGLPSDRFSAERTGGSVSTLTIQRTQQEDSAVYLCASSQGVTGERFFGEGSRLTVL.

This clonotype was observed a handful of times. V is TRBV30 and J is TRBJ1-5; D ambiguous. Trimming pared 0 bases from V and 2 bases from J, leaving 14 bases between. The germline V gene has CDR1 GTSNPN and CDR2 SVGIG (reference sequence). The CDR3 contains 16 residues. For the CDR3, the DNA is TGTGCCTGGAGTGTAGGAGGGAGAGGCGGCAATCAGCCCCAGCATTTT. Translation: CAWSVGGRGGNQPQHF.

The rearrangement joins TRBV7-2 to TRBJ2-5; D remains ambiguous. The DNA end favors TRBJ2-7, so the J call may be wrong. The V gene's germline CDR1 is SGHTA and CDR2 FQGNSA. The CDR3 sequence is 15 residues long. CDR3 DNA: TGTGCCAGCAGCTTAGCGCACGGGCCGAGCTACGAGCAGTACTTC. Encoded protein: CASSLAHGPSYEQYF.

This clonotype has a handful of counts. The CDR3: CASAFDRVDGYTF. The CDR3 nucleotides read TGTGCCAGCGCCTTCGACAGGGTGGATGGCTACACCTTC. The chain links TRBV28 to TRBJ1-2, with 7 bases fitting TRBD1. J was trimmed by 6 bases and V by 8 bases; bases with no gene match: 9. CDR1 and CDR2 (germline): MDHEN, SYDVKM. The CDR3 loop spans 13 amino acids.